These 30 T cell receptor beta chains came from one sample sequenced in a study of OX40 agonist ivuxolimab in advanced cancers. Profiled with immunoSEQ multiplex PCR; TCRdb holds only in-frame clones, not every one. The sample has tens of thousands of clones; about four fifths are singletons. The source material was CD4+ or CD8+ T cells sorted from blood, sampled in a trial of the OX40 agonist ivuxolimab. The source is an adult with an advanced solid tumor such as melanoma, head and neck, liver or kidney cancer.

J is TRBJ2-2 and V is TRBV25-1; weak D call: TRBD1 (6 bases). The CDR3 spans 14 residues. The V gene lost 7 bases and the J gene lost 2 bases, with 11 bases spanning the gap. Per germline, CDR1 MGHDK and CDR2 SYGVNS. In DNA, the CDR3 is TGTGCCAGCATTGAGACAGGCAACACCGGGGAGCTGTTTTTT. It yields the protein CASIETGNTGELFF.

This clone was observed a few times. The chain carries TRBV18 and TRBJ2-7; D unclear. From germline, CDR1 is KGHSH and CDR2 LQKENI. Deletions cut 5 bases from V and 3 bases from J, with 8 bases between. This CDR3 contains 12 residues. The DNA for the CDR3 is TGTGCCAGCTCAACAAACCGCTACGAGCAGTACTTC. It translates to CASSTNRYEQYF.

The rearrangement joins TRBV25-1 to TRBJ2-1, with D maybe TRBD2 (6 bases). The CDR3 covers 15 residues. Germline V gene sequence: CDR1 MGHDK, CDR2 SYGVNS. V lost 3 bases and J lost 6, with 15 bases in between. Here the CDR3 DNA reads TGTGCCAGCAGTGATGGTAGCGGCCCCCCCAATGAGCAGTTCTTC. Its protein is CASSDGSGPPNEQFF.

The gene calls are TRBV2 and TRBJ1-2, with D perhaps TRBD1 (5 bases). V gave up 6 bases and J gave up 3 bases, with 17 bases separating them. CDR1 SNHLY and CDR2 FYNNEI come from the germline V gene. The CDR3 loop spans 15 amino acids. The CDR3 loop is CASRRQRGNDYGYTF. CDR3 sequence (DNA): TGTGCCAGCAGAAGACAGCGGGGAAACGACTATGGCTACACCTTC. Full variable domain (remainder filled in from reference TRBV2 and TRBJ1-2): EPEVTQTPSHQVTQMGQEVILRCVPISNHLYFYWYRQILGQKVEFLVSFYNNEISEKSEIFDDQFSVERPDGSNFTLKIRSTKLEDSAMYFCASRRQRGNDYGYTFGSGTRLTVV.

This clone is a singleton in its sample. Its ends do not fully match the called genes, so a read error is possible. The V and J genes are TRBV7-2 and TRBJ2-7, with 9 positions matching TRBD1. CDR1 is SGHTA, CDR2 FQGNSA, per germline. The CDR3 sequence is 15 residues long. The chain's CDR3 is CASSQGQGSSYEQYF. The CDR3 DNA sequence: TGCGCCAGCAGCCAAGGACAGGGGAGCTCCTACGAGCAGTACTTC.

This clone was counted a single time. The chain links TRBV4-1 to TRBJ2-3; 8 nucleotides line up with TRBD2. Germline V lookup: CDR1 MGHRA, CDR2 YSYEKL. V was clipped by 1 base and J by 3 bases; unmatched bases: 6. The CDR3 has 16 amino acids. Here the CDR3 reads CASSQGGREETDTQYF. CDR3 DNA: TGCGCCAGCAGCCAAGGTGGGCGGGAGGAAACAGATACGCAGTATTTT.

J is TRBJ1-2 and V is TRBV5-6; 10 bases fit TRBD1. This CDR3 has 16 amino acids. Per germline, CDR1 SGHDT and CDR2 YYEEEE. Germline trimming cut 0 bases from V and 5 bases from J; bases unmatched to any gene: 7. In DNA form, the CDR3 reads TGTGCCAGCAGCTTGGCCGGGACAGGGGTTGGGTATGGCTACACCTTC. Encoded protein: CASSLAGTGVGYGYTF.

The chain is built from TRBV7-2 and TRBJ1-2, with D hard to call. V was pared by 5 bases and J by 10 bases, with 14 bases between. This CDR3 is built from 12 residues. The germline gives CDR1 SGHTA, CDR2 FQGNSA. The CDR3 DNA follows: TGTGCCAGCAGCGAAAGATCTACAGACTACACCTTC. Translating it yields CASSERSTDYTF.

This chain links TRBV30 with TRBJ2-5; TRBD2 agrees at 7 bases. Trimming at V came to 3 bases and at J to 4 bases, leaving 5 bases not matched to a gene. Per the germline V gene, CDR1 is GTSNPN and CDR2 is SVGIG (reference sequence). This CDR3 spans 13 amino acids. For the CDR3, the DNA is TGTGCCTGGAGCGGGAGGATGGGAGAGACCCAGTACTTC. As protein: CAWSGRMGETQYF.

The gene calls are TRBV19 and TRBJ1-2, with TRBD1 identical over 7 bases. Germline CDR1 is LNHDA and CDR2 is SQIVND (reference sequence). J was trimmed by 4 bases and V by 10 bases; bases with no gene match: 12. There are 14 residues in the CDR3. CDR3 loop: CATHRGGERYGYTF. DNA for the CDR3: TGTGCCACCCACAGAGGGGGCGAGCGCTATGGCTACACCTTC.

The chain has TRBV2 and TRBJ2-7; D might be TRBD2 (6 bases). CDR1 is SNHLY, CDR2 FYNNEI, per germline. The CDR3 runs to 13 residues. V lost 6 bases and J lost 1, with 10 bases in between. The CDR3 region is CASSRDFSYEQYF. Here the CDR3 DNA reads TGTGCCAGCAGCCGGGACTTTTCCTACGAGCAGTACTTC.

The chain joins TRBV14 to TRBJ2-5; TRBD2 aligns across 11 bases. The J call is uncertain, as TRBJ2-7 better fits the DNA end. The CDR3 extends over 15 amino acids. In germline, CDR1 is SGHDN, CDR2 FVKESK. CDR3 protein: CASSPSGRSSYEQYF. The CDR3 nucleotides read TGTGCCAGCAGCCCTAGCGGGAGGAGCTCCTACGAGCAGTACTTC.

The CDR3 loop reads CAISDYGGMSANTGELFF. The CDR3 coding sequence is TGTGCCATCAGTGACTACGGGGGAATGAGCGCGAACACCGGGGAGCTGTTTTTT. V gene TRBV10-3 combines with J gene TRBJ2-2; the D gene is possibly TRBD2 (6 bases). V lost 3 bases, J lost 0 bases, and 17 bases lay in between. In germline, CDR1 is ENHRY, CDR2 SYGVKD. The CDR3 runs 18 residues.

The chain is built from TRBV14 and TRBJ2-7; the D is unclear. Trimming removed 3 bases at V and 2 bases at J, with 14 bases between. Per the germline V gene, CDR1 is SGHDN and CDR2 is FVKESK. CDR3 length: 15 amino acids. This chain's CDR3 is CASSQLGRSPYEQYF. The CDR3 DNA is TGTGCCAGCAGCCAGTTGGGCAGGTCCCCCTACGAGCAGTACTTC.

The chain couples TRBV6-5 to TRBJ2-5; maybe TRBD1 (6 bases). Per the germline V gene, CDR1 is MNHEY and CDR2 is SVGAGI. V lost 2 bases and J 3 bases, leaving 16 bases between the germline ends. This CDR3 contains 16 residues. The CDR3 reads CASSYTLQGIEETQYF. For the CDR3, the DNA is TGTGCCAGCAGTTACACCTTACAGGGAATTGAAGAGACCCAGTACTTC.

The table lists this clone with a count of one. CDR3 in amino acids: CASSSTELAAEPQHF. CDR3 in DNA: TGTGCCAGTAGTTCGACGGAGTTAGCGGCGGAGCCCCAGCATTTT. The chain has TRBV19 and TRBJ1-5, with D uncertain. Germline V gene sequence: CDR1 LNHDA, CDR2 SQIVND (reference sequence). The CDR3 loop spans 15 amino acids. Trimming took 5 bases from V and 8 from J, leaving 19 bases between them.

This chain uses TRBV5-4 with TRBJ2-1; 14 nucleotides line up with TRBD2. CDR1 SGHNT and CDR2 YYREEE come from the germline V gene (reference sequence). With 5 bases clipped from V and 8 bases from J, the junction kept 9 bases outside the gene matches. The CDR3 runs to 16 residues. The CDR3 sequence: CASRPPGLAGVYEQFF. The CDR3 nucleotides read TGTGCCAGCAGACCGCCGGGACTAGCGGGAGTTTATGAGCAGTTCTTC.

This clone has just a few counts. The chain uses TRBV6-1 and TRBJ2-6; possibly TRBD2 for D (6 bases). Deletions cut 8 bases from V and 0 bases from J, with 11 bases between. Germline V gene lookup returns CDR1 MNHNS and CDR2 SASEGT. The length of the CDR3 is 15 residues. In DNA form, the CDR3 reads TGTGCCAGCCTGGGACTGATCTCTGGGGCCAACGTCCTGACTTTC. Its translation: CASLGLISGANVLTF.

This clone was seen a single time. The V gene is TRBV11-2, the J gene TRBJ2-1; 14 nucleotides line up with TRBD2. The ends lost 4 bases at V and 10 bases at J; junction bases unmatched: 9. CDR3 length: 16 residues. Germline lookup yields CDR1 SGHAT and CDR2 FQNNGV. This CDR3 reads CASSSPTSGRAWEQFF. CDR3 nucleotide sequence: TGTGCCAGCAGCTCGCCGACTAGCGGGAGGGCTTGGGAGCAGTTCTTC.

V and J are TRBV25-1 and TRBJ2-2; possible D gene TRBD1, 6 bases. V shed 6 bases and J shed 0 bases, with 14 bases lying between them. The length of the CDR3 is 16 residues. The germline V gene has CDR1 MGHDK and CDR2 SYGVNS. CDR3 nucleotide sequence: TGTGCCAGCAGAGGAACCGGGACAACGAACACCGGGGAGCTGTTTTTT. This gives the protein CASRGTGTTNTGELFF.

The chain combines TRBV30 with TRBJ1-2; tentative D call: TRBD1 (6 bases). CDR1 and CDR2 from the germline V gene are GTSNPN and SVGIG (reference sequence). CDR3 length: 15 amino acids. The ends were cut back, 0 bases at V and 2 bases at J, with 13 bases in the middle. The CDR3 loop is CAWSVQGIPNYGYTF. CDR3 nucleotides: TGTGCCTGGAGTGTCCAGGGGATCCCGAACTATGGCTACACCTTC.

Comments on this clone: One end of the junction fails to match germline, which may point to a read error. This chain joins TRBV5-4 and TRBJ2-7; TRBD1 aligns across 7 bases. This CDR3 region has 15 residues. In germline, CDR1 is SGHNT, CDR2 YYREEE (reference sequence). This chain's CDR3 is CASSQGSRGYYEQYF. The CDR3 coding sequence is TGCGCCAGCAGCCAAGGGAGCAGGGGGTACTACGAGCAGTACTTC.

This rearrangement joins TRBV4-1 to TRBJ1-1; D unclear. Germline V lookup: CDR1 MGHRA, CDR2 YSYEKL. The CDR3 runs 11 residues. Trimming took 2 bases from V and 5 from J, leaving 3 bases between them. In DNA, the CDR3 is TGCGCCAGCAGCCAAAGGACTGAAGCTTTCTTT. Translating it yields CASSQRTEAFF.

This clone was found a few times. The chain recombines TRBV14 with TRBJ1-3; D gene uncertain. The V and J ends lost 4 bases and 1 base respectively, with 5 bases between them. The CDR3 totals 13 residues. The V gene's germline CDR1 is SGHDN and CDR2 FVKESK. DNA of the CDR3: TGTGCCAGCAGCCGCGGATCTGGAAACACCATATATTTT. Protein sequence: CASSRGSGNTIYF.

This clone was seen more than once but under ten times. The V and J genes are TRBV27 and TRBJ2-3, with D possibly being TRBD2 (8 bases). V shed 4 bases and J shed 6 bases, with 17 bases lying between them. Germline V gene sequence: CDR1 MNHEY, CDR2 SMNVEV (reference sequence). The CDR3 consists of 15 residues. The CDR3 reads CASSSDRAGGDTQYF. CDR3 nucleotide sequence: TGTGCCAGCAGTTCAGACAGGGCGGGGGGTGATACGCAGTATTTT.

The V and J genes are TRBV27 and TRBJ2-2; possibly TRBD1 for D (5 bases). V gave up 6 bases and J gave up 3 bases, with 23 bases separating them. This CDR3 comprises 18 residues. Germline V gene sequence: CDR1 MNHEY, CDR2 SMNVEV (reference sequence). CDR3 coding DNA: TGTGCCAGCAGCCCAATTAGCTATGAGGACACCCACACCGGGGAGCTGTTTTTT. The encoded protein is CASSPISYEDTHTGELFF.

This sequence joins TRBV4-1 and TRBJ2-7, with 10 bases lining up with TRBD2. Germline assignment: CDR1 MGHRA and CDR2 YSYEKL. Losses at the gene ends were 4 bases for V and 3 bases for J; bases not matched to a gene: 6. The CDR3 has 15 amino acids. In DNA, the CDR3 is TGCGCCAGCAGCCTTTCTAGCGGGAGTCTCTACGAGCAGTACTTC. This sequence encodes CASSLSSGSLYEQYF.

The gene calls are TRBV6-6 and TRBJ1-4; no firm D call. Germline CDR1 and CDR2: MNHNY and SVGAGI (reference sequence). V was clipped by 0 bases and J by 8 bases, with 16 bases between them. The CDR3 loop spans 16 amino acids. The CDR3 loop is CASSYSKSLRPEKLFF. CDR3 DNA sequence: TGTGCCAGCAGTTACTCGAAGTCCCTTCGCCCGGAAAAACTGTTTTTT.

The chain links TRBV4-3 to TRBJ2-7, with D possibly matching TRBD1 (5 bases). In germline, CDR1 is LGHNA, CDR2 YSLEER. V was shortened by 3 bases and J by 5 bases, with 14 bases between the two germline ends. This CDR3 region has 14 residues. CDR3 sequence reads: CASSHGRVFDEQYF. CDR3 DNA: TGCGCCAGCAGCCACGGCAGGGTTTTCGACGAGCAGTACTTC.

The chain links TRBV5-6 to TRBJ1-5, with D possibly being TRBD1 (5 bases). The CDR3 has 18 residues. Trimming left V 0 bases short and J 1 base short, with 17 bases between. Germline CDR1 is SGHDT and CDR2 is YYEEEE. The CDR3 DNA follows: TGTGCCAGCAGCTTGGCCAGGGTTTCACTCCAGAGCAATCAGCCCCAGCATTTT. Its translation: CASSLARVSLQSNQPQHF. The entire variable domain, with the rest obtained from reference TRBV5-6 and TRBJ1-5, is as follows: DAGVTQSPTHLIKTRGQQVTLRCSPKSGHDTVSWYQQALGQGPQFIFQYYEEEERQRGNFPDRFSGHQFPNYSSELNVNALLLGDSALYLCASSLARVSLQSNQPQHFGDGTRLSIL.